The 16 T cell receptor beta chains below all came from one sample that was sequenced in a study of T-cell memory formation after mild COVID-19. From the 5' RACE reads, TCRdb called clonotypes with MiXCR, one entry per CDR3 protein. Here the sample spans roughly 130,000 distinct CDR3 sequences, approximately 6.2% being singletons. The specimen was PBMCs or a T cell subset sorted from them (not recorded which). The receptor set was obtained from an adult woman who had mild COVID-19 (a few samples of this study predate the infection). Cell type and time point are not known.

This clonotype occurred many times. The V call is TRBV20-1, the J call TRBJ1-1, with D perhaps matching TRBD1 (5 bases). Germline V CDR1 and CDR2: DFQATT, SNEGSKA (reference sequence). The CDR3 contains 14 residues. Trimming took 6 bases from V and 2 from J, leaving 16 bases between them. The CDR3 DNA sequence: TGCAGTGCGACCAAGCGGGGACCAAACACTGAAGCTTTCTTT. This translates into CSATKRGPNTEAFF.

This clonotype was picked up a small number of times. V is TRBV7-2 and J is TRBJ2-7; 10 bases are shared with TRBD2. The CDR3 loop spans 14 amino acids. Germline assignment: CDR1 SGHTA and CDR2 FQGNSA. V was clipped by 3 bases and J by 5 bases; unmatched bases: 4. The CDR3 DNA reads as TGTGCCAGCAGCTTTACTAGCGGGATGCACGAGCAGTACTTC. This encodes CASSFTSGMHEQYF.

This clonotype has at least ten counts. DNA of the CDR3: TGTGCCAGCAGCTTAGCTAAACAGGGGAGTGAGCAGTTCTTC. It encodes CASSLAKQGSEQFF. This chain links TRBV7-2 with TRBJ2-1; 7 bases agree with TRBD1. The CDR3 is 14 amino acids. The V gene's germline CDR1 is SGHTA and CDR2 FQGNSA. V was pared by 0 bases and J by 9 bases, with 5 bases of the junction left unmatched.

By sample share, this clonotype is medium-sized. This chain joins TRBV12-3 or TRBV12-4 and TRBJ2-3; D is uncertain. The CDR3 is made up of 11 amino acids. Trimming pared 6 bases from V and 5 bases from J, leaving 6 bases between. CDR3 DNA: TGTGCCAGCAGCCTCGGAGATACGCAGTATTTT. Translation: CASSLGDTQYF.

This clonotype was detected a few times. The chain links TRBV5-1 to TRBJ2-1; 12 bases line up with TRBD2. Trimming took 4 bases from V and 9 from J; bases not matched to a gene: 14. The CDR3 is 17 amino acids. The germline CDR1 and CDR2 sequences are SGHRS and YFSETQ. CDR3 coding DNA: TGCGCCAGCAGCCTAGGAGCTAGCGGGGGGGCCCTGAGTGAGCAGTTCTTC. This encodes CASSLGASGGALSEQFF.

The J gene is TRBJ1-5, the V gene TRBV12-5; a weak D match, TRBD1 (6 bases). The CDR3 has 13 amino acids. V dropped 10 bases and J dropped 3 bases, with 13 bases sitting between them. Germline V lookup: CDR1 LGHNT, CDR2 FRNRAP. CDR3 loop: CATRGGNNQPQHF. DNA of the CDR3: TGTGCTACCCGAGGGGGGAACAATCAGCCCCAGCATTTT. Supplemented by reference TRBV12-5 and TRBJ1-5, the full variable domain reads DARVTQTPRHKVTEMGQEVTMRCQPILGHNTVFWYRQTMMQGLELLAYFRNRAPLDDSGMPKDRFSAEMPDATLATLKIQPSEPRDSAVYFCATRGGNNQPQHFGDGTRLSIL.

This clonotype was observed a handful of times. This chain connects TRBV12-3 or TRBV12-4 to TRBJ2-3; D unresolved. V lost 5 bases to trimming and J lost 3 bases, with 12 bases between them. CDR3 length equals 14 residues. CDR3 amino acids: CASSPGRGTDTQYF. The CDR3 DNA sequence: TGTGCCAGCAGTCCCGGTCGCGGAACAGATACGCAGTATTTT.

The chain uses TRBV12-3 or TRBV12-4 and TRBJ2-7; the D is unclear. This CDR3 has 14 amino acids. V lost 5 bases, J lost 0 bases, and 11 bases lay in between. In nucleotides, the CDR3 is TGTGCCAGCAGTCGTGGGTCGAGCTCCTACGAGCAGTACTTC. It encodes CASSRGSSSYEQYF.

This clonotype was counted ten times or more. The rearrangement links TRBV5-1 to TRBJ2-7, with 9 nucleotides matching TRBD1. CDR3 length: 14 amino acids. Germline CDR1 SGHRS, CDR2 YFSETQ. V lost 4 bases to trimming and J lost 5 bases; unmatched junction nucleotides: 7. The chain's CDR3 is CASSTSGQGNEQYF. DNA for the CDR3: TGCGCCAGCAGCACCTCGGGACAGGGAAACGAGCAGTACTTC.

The genes are TRBV2 and TRBJ2-3; 14 nucleotides agree with TRBD2. The CDR3 extends over 15 amino acids. CDR1 SNHLY and CDR2 FYNNEI come from the germline V gene. The V gene end was trimmed by 7 bases and the J gene end by 8 bases; junction bases not matched to a gene: 8. The CDR3 reads CASTVTSGGAGTQYF. The CDR3, as DNA: TGTGCCAGCACCGTGACTAGCGGGGGGGCTGGTACGCAGTATTTT.

This clonotype occurred a few times. The chain uses TRBV20-1 and TRBJ1-2; a weak D match, TRBD1 (5 bases). V lost 1 base to trimming and J lost 6 bases, with 18 bases between them. Germline V gives CDR1 DFQATT, CDR2 SNEGSKA (reference sequence). The CDR3 contains 15 residues. CDR3 sequence: CSARASIRQIDGYTF. The CDR3 nucleotides read TGCAGTGCTAGAGCATCCATAAGACAGATCGATGGCTACACCTTC.

In its sample, this clonotype was seen many times. The V and J genes are TRBV7-2 and TRBJ2-7, with TRBD2 as a possible D gene (6 bases). CDR1 is SGHTA and CDR2 is FQGNSA in the germline V gene. There are 14 residues in the CDR3. The V gene lost 6 bases and the J gene lost 1 base, with 13 bases spanning the gap. CDR3 sequence: CASREAGISYEQYF. CDR3 bases: TGTGCCAGCAGGGAAGCGGGTATATCCTACGAGCAGTACTTC.

This clonotype showed up many times. The rearrangement links TRBV4-2 to TRBJ2-5; no clear D. This CDR3 spans 15 amino acids. The germline V gene has CDR1 LGHNA and CDR2 YNFKEQ. V was trimmed by 1 base and J by 5 bases, leaving 14 bases between them. The CDR3 sequence is CASSQGTQPRETQYF. The CDR3 nucleotides read TGTGCCAGCAGCCAAGGGACCCAGCCGAGGGAGACCCAGTACTTC.

This clonotype was found a few times. This chain uses TRBV2 with TRBJ2-7, with TRBD2 matching over 11 bases. Looked up from germline, CDR1 is SNHLY and CDR2 is FYNNEI. With V trimmed by 3 bases and J by 12 bases, 7 bases remained unmatched. This CDR3 is built from 13 residues. The CDR3 region is CASSERGLAGLYF. The CDR3 coding sequence is TGTGCCAGCAGTGAGCGAGGACTAGCGGGTTTGTACTTC.

The chain employs TRBV12-3 or TRBV12-4 and TRBJ2-4; TRBD1 aligns across 7 bases. There are 14 residues in the CDR3. Losses at the gene ends were 5 bases for V and 1 base for J; bases not matched to a gene: 2. DNA for the CDR3: TGTGCCAGCAGTCCCAGGGGGGCCAAAAACATTCAGTACTTC. It is translated as CASSPRGAKNIQYF.

The V gene is TRBV12-3 or TRBV12-4, the J gene TRBJ2-5; the D call may be TRBD1 or TRBD2 (5 bases each). V was clipped by 4 bases and J by 4 bases, with 10 bases between them. The CDR3 sequence is 13 residues long. The CDR3 reads CASSSAGTETQYF. CDR3 bases: TGTGCCAGCAGTTCGGCAGGGACAGAGACCCAGTACTTC.